The 16 T cell receptor beta chains reported below all come from one sample, sequenced in a study of T cell repertoires in cytomegalovirus infection (dated by TCRdb to the late 2010s). The antigens these receptors bind are not known. Taken with the paper, the label for treatment or condition translates to: in vitro stimulation with specific CMV peptide epitopes to enrich CMV-specific T cells. TCRdb lists the instrument as Illumina HiSeq 1500. The raw public reads went through TCRdb reprocessing: fastp at Q25, MiXCR clone calling, in-frame beta chains kept. A single entry per CDR3 protein holds the most common genes and DNA from its merged rows. The table for this sample lists roughly 570,000 distinct CDR3 sequences; approximately 40% of them were counted only once. The ten largest clones represent around 48% of the sample. The material was cultured PBMCs, obtained from culture after CMV antigen stimulation. Source of these receptors: a human donor in good health (CMV status not recorded). Some clones in this sample may be carry-over from other donors' samples.

This chain joins TRBV6-5 and TRBJ2-3; the match to TRBD2 covers 7 bases. The V and J ends lost 0 bases and 2 bases, in that order; junction bases with no gene match: 8. This CDR3 comprises 17 residues. Germline V gene sequence: CDR1 MNHEY, CDR2 SVGAGI. CDR3 DNA sequence: TGTGCCAGCAGTTACTCGAAATCGGGACTATACACAGATACGCAGTATTTT. Protein: CASSYSKSGLYTDTQYF.

This clonotype showed up just a few times. CDR3 residues: CASSIKTGASDTQYF. The CDR3 DNA is TGTGCCAGCAGCATAAAGACAGGGGCTTCGGATACGCAGTATTTT. The chain is built from TRBV7-2 and TRBJ2-3, with 8 bases that match TRBD1. The CDR3 consists of 15 residues. In germline, CDR1 is SGHTA, CDR2 FQGNSA. The V and J ends lost 5 bases and 6 bases, in that order; junction bases with no gene match: 10.

The CDR3 spells CSARDPLAGKSQETQYF. CDR3 bases: TGCAGTGCTAGAGACCCCCTAGCGGGAAAGTCTCAAGAGACCCAGTACTTC. This chain connects TRBV20-1 to TRBJ2-5; 9 bases are shared with TRBD2. The V gene end was trimmed by 0 bases and the J gene end by 2 bases; junction bases not matched to a gene: 10. The CDR3 is 17 residues long. Germline V gives CDR1 DFQATT, CDR2 SNEGSKA (reference sequence).

V is TRBV6-2 or TRBV6-3 and J is TRBJ1-1; D remains ambiguous. Germline V gene lookup returns CDR1 MNHEY and CDR2 SVGEGT. Trimming cost V 9 bases and J 5 bases, with 13 bases left between them. The CDR3 loop spans 12 amino acids. The CDR3, as DNA: TGTGCCAGAGAGACCCATTTTACTGAAGCTTTCTTT. Protein product: CARETHFTEAFF.

The chain carries TRBV6-6 and TRBJ2-1; 11 nucleotides match TRBD2. The CDR3 loop spans 16 amino acids. The trim removed 7 bases at V and 6 bases at J, leaving 11 bases unmatched. The germline V gene has CDR1 MNHNY and CDR2 SVGAGI (reference sequence). CDR3 sequence reads: CASTLLAGVGVNEQFF. The CDR3 DNA reads as TGTGCCAGCACCTTACTAGCGGGAGTTGGAGTCAATGAGCAGTTCTTC.

About this clonotype: Just one base apart from a much larger clone, this may be a read error. This chain joins TRBV7-2 and TRBJ1-5; TRBD1 might be the D (5 bases). The germline gives CDR1 SGHTA, CDR2 FQGNSA. CDR3 length: 12 amino acids. Here the CDR3 reads CASRLGDQPQHF. In DNA form, the CDR3 reads TGTGCCAGCAGATTAGGGGATCAGCCCCAGCATTTT.

The chain combines TRBV10-3 with TRBJ2-7; D possibly matches TRBD1 or TRBD2 (5 bases each). The CDR3 length is 15 residues. CDR1 is ENHRY and CDR2 is SYGVKD in the germline V gene. V was trimmed by 4 bases and J by 6 bases, leaving 19 bases between them. CDR3 nucleotide sequence: TGTGCCATCAGTGCGGACATCAAGCAAGCGGTCGAGCAGTACTTC. It yields the protein CAISADIKQAVEQYF.

A few counts support this clonotype. The chain joins TRBV12-3 or TRBV12-4 to TRBJ1-4; 8 nucleotides agree with TRBD1. The V segment lost 5 bases and the J segment 5 bases; nucleotides outside the gene matches: 13. This CDR3 contains 17 residues. In nucleotides, the CDR3 is TGTGCCAGCAGTGTCAGGGGGCGGTCACCGGTCAATGAAAAACTGTTTTTT. Translating gives CASSVRGRSPVNEKLFF.

This sequence joins TRBV6-5 and TRBJ1-2, with unresolved D. Trimming shortened V by 2 bases and J by 5 bases, and 9 bases separated the two germline ends. CDR1 MNHEY and CDR2 SVGAGI come from the germline V gene. This CDR3 spans 13 amino acids. The CDR3 DNA reads TGTGCCAGCAGTTACCCCGGACGTTATGGCTACACCTTC. It encodes CASSYPGRYGYTF.

The rearrangement joins TRBV6-1 to TRBJ2-3; 8 bases match TRBD2. The CDR3 extends over 14 amino acids. J gave up 2 bases and V 5 bases, and 3 bases lay outside the gene matches. Per the germline V gene, CDR1 is MNHNS and CDR2 is SASEGT. Here the CDR3 DNA reads TGTGCCAGCAGTTTAGCGGGGTACACAGATACGCAGTATTTT. It encodes CASSLAGYTDTQYF.

The V gene is TRBV19, the J gene TRBJ1-2; the D is unclear. Germline loops: CDR1 LNHDA, CDR2 SQIVND (reference sequence). This CDR3 comprises 9 residues. The CDR3 DNA follows: TGTGCACAGCGCTATGGCTACACCTTC. It translates to CAQRYGYTF.

The chain links TRBV6-6 to TRBJ2-7, with 8 bases matching TRBD2. The length of the CDR3 is 15 residues. Germline V gene data show CDR1 as MNHNY and CDR2 as SVGAGI (reference sequence). The trim removed 2 bases at V and 6 bases at J, leaving 9 bases unmatched. In DNA, the CDR3 is TGTGCCAGCAGTTACACTCCTGCGGGGGGAATCGAGCAGTACTTC. Translation: CASSYTPAGGIEQYF.

This clonotype was seen only a few times. The V call is TRBV7-2, the J call TRBJ2-2, with a weak D call TRBD2 (6 bases). The CDR3 contains 14 residues. V dropped 4 bases and J dropped 8 bases, with 14 bases sitting between them. The V gene's germline CDR1 is SGHTA and CDR2 FQGNSA. The CDR3 DNA sequence: TGTGCCAGCAGCTCACTCCCGGGACTGGGGGAGCTGTTTTTT. Its protein is CASSSLPGLGELFF.

The genes are TRBV5-1 and TRBJ2-3; no firm D call. Germline loops: CDR1 SGHRS, CDR2 YFSETQ. The V end was cut by 4 bases, the J end by 4 bases, with 13 bases between. The CDR3 sequence is 14 residues long. For the CDR3, the DNA is TGCGCCAGCAGCACGAAACCCCGCGCAGATACGCAGTATTTT. Translating it yields CASSTKPRADTQYF.

V usage is TRBV4-1 and J usage is TRBJ2-3; TRBD1 aligns across 9 bases. Germline-derived CDR1 and CDR2 are MGHRA and YSYEKL. J lost 0 bases, V lost 2 bases, and 3 bases had no gene match. This CDR3 spans 16 amino acids. The CDR3 loop reads CASSQPGQGSTDTQYF. CDR3 sequence (DNA): TGCGCCAGCAGCCAACCGGGACAGGGCAGCACAGATACGCAGTATTTT.

The chain combines TRBV20-1 with TRBJ2-7, with D perhaps TRBD1 or TRBD2 (5 bases each). Trimming pared 6 bases from V and 5 bases from J, leaving 17 bases between. The CDR3 runs 13 residues. Germline CDR1 is DFQATT and CDR2 is SNEGSKA (reference sequence). The CDR3 is CSAAGTGRDEQYF. CDR3 coding DNA: TGCAGTGCAGCCGGGACGGGAAGGGACGAGCAGTACTTC.